These 4 T cell receptor beta chains came from one sample sequenced in a study of T-cell memory formation after mild COVID-19. TCRdb called the 5' RACE reads again in MiXCR, with one record for every CDR3 protein. The table records about 290,000 distinct CDR3 sequences, roughly 18% of them present only once. Sequencing was carried out using PBMCs or a T cell subset sorted from them (not recorded which). The receptors were gathered from a man aged 18 to 29 who had mild COVID-19 (a few samples of this study predate the infection). Cell type and time point are not known.

The chain carries TRBV19 and TRBJ1-5; TRBD1 might be the D (6 bases). Deletions cut 2 bases from V and 10 bases from J, with 15 bases between. CDR3 length: 14 residues. Per the germline V gene, CDR1 is LNHDA and CDR2 is SQIVND (reference sequence). CDR3 residues: CASSIPQGIIPQHF. CDR3 DNA: TGTGCCAGTAGTATACCCCAGGGGATCATTCCCCAGCATTTT.

The rearrangement joins TRBV4-3 to TRBJ2-5; 7 bases line up with TRBD1. This CDR3 has 14 residues. With 3 bases clipped from V and 3 bases from J, the junction kept 4 bases outside the gene matches. CDR1 and CDR2 from the germline V gene are LGHNA and YSLEER. The CDR3 region is CASSQPGQKETQYF. In nucleotides, the CDR3 is TGCGCCAGCAGCCAGCCGGGACAGAAAGAGACCCAGTACTTC.

CDR3 sequence: CASRLQSFNTEAFF. The DNA of the CDR3 is TGTGCCAGCCGATTACAGAGCTTTAACACTGAAGCTTTCTTT. V is TRBV12-3 or TRBV12-4 and J is TRBJ1-1, with no clear D. Trimming left V 8 bases short and J 2 bases short, with 15 bases between. CDR3 length equals 14 residues.

The chain couples TRBV4-3 to TRBJ2-1; a possible D gene is TRBD2 (6 bases). Trimming shortened V by 0 bases and J by 0 bases, and 12 bases separated the two germline ends. This CDR3 is built from 17 residues. Germline values: CDR1 LGHNA, CDR2 YSLEER. This CDR3 is CASSQDTGVSSYNEQFF. CDR3 nucleotide sequence: TGCGCCAGCAGCCAAGATACGGGGGTGAGCTCCTACAATGAGCAGTTCTTC.